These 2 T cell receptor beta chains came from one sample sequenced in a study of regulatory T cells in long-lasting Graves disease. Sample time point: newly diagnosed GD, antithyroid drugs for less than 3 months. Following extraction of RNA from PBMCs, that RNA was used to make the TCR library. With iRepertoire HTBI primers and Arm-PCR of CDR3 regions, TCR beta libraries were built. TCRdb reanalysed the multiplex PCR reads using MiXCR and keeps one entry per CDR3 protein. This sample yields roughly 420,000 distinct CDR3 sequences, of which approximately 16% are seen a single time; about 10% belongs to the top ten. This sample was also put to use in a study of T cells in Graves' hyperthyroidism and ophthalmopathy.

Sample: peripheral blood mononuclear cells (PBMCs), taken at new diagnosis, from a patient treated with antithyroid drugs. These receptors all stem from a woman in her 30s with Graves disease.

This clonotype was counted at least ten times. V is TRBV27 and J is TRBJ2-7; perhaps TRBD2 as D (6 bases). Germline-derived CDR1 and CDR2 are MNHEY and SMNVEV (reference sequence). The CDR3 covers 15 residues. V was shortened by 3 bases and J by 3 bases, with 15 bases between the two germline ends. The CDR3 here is CASSFNGQGGYEQYF. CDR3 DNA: TGTGCCAGCAGTTTTAATGGGCAGGGAGGCTACGAGCAGTACTTC.

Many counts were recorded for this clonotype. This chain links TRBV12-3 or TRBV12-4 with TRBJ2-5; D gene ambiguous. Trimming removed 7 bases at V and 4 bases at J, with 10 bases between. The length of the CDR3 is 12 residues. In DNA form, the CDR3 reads TGTGCCAGCAATTTTAGAGGAGAGACCCAGTACTTC. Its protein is CASNFRGETQYF.